This T cell receptor beta chain was recorded in a study of T-cell reconstitution after alpha-beta-depleted transplantation in children. This clonotype has more than one count but fewer than ten. Unique molecular identifiers were incorporated into the prepared TCRbeta library. TCRdb called the PCR reads again in MiXCR, with one record for every CDR3 protein. The sample records 450,000 to 600,000 distinct CDR3 sequences, around a third being singletons. Germline CDR1 GTSNPN, CDR2 SVGIG (reference sequence). Trimming took 1 base from V and 3 from J, leaving 13 bases between them. This CDR3 has 14 residues.

The rearrangement joins TRBV30 to TRBJ2-7, with D possibly TRBD1 on 6 matching bases. The sample was PBMCs from the stem cell graft donor, taken from the stem cell graft. The receptor was isolated from a human donor who donated a stem cell graft to a child with aplastic anemia. CDR3 region: CAWSDRDTSYEQYF. In DNA form, the CDR3 reads TGTGCCTGGAGTGATAGGGACACAAGCTACGAGCAGTACTTC. The complete variable domain, with remaining parts taken from reference TRBV30 and TRBJ2-7, reads SQTIHQWPATLVQPVGSPLSLECTVEGTSNPNLYWYRQAAGRGLQLLFYSVGIGQISSEVPQNLSASRPQDRQFILSSKKLLLSDSGFYLCAWSDRDTSYEQYFGPGTRLTVT.